The present T cell receptor beta chain was sequenced within a study of T-cell memory formation after mild COVID-19. CDR1 SGHRS and CDR2 YFSETQ come from the germline V gene. The V segment lost 0 bases and the J segment 6 bases; nucleotides outside the gene matches: 5. CDR3 size: 15 residues. Turning to this clonotype: Its target is unknown.

5'RACE with constant-segment primers yielded barcoded, UMI-tagged TCR alpha and TCR beta cDNA libraries. TCRdb re-called the 5' RACE reads with MiXCR, one entry per CDR3 protein. The sample lists over 300,000 distinct CDR3 sequences; roughly 19% were seen once. Study-level results: The second-wave clones peaking on day 37 were not confirmed as SARS-CoV-2-specific.

The TCR was taken from a man between 18 and 35 years old who had mild COVID-19 (a few samples of this study predate the infection). Cell type and time point are not known. V and J are TRBV5-1 and TRBJ2-5; 10 bases are shared with TRBD1. Sample: PBMCs or a T cell subset sorted from them (not recorded which). The CDR3 region has the DNA TGCGCCAGCAGCTTGGAGATGGGACAGGGGAAGACCCAGTACTTC. Translated, it gives CASSLEMGQGKTQYF.